The next 28 T cell receptor beta chains were all read from a single sample in a study of T-cell reconstitution after alpha-beta-depleted transplantation in children. The library targeted TCRbeta and was prepared with unique molecular identifiers. TCRdb reanalysed the PCR reads using MiXCR and keeps one entry per CDR3 protein. The sample has approximately 490,000 distinct CDR3 sequences; over 9.5% are singletons. The sequences come from PBMCs, collected before TCRalphabeta/CD19-depleted stem cell transplant. These receptors were collected from a child aged 2 to 10 with inherited bone marrow failure, due to receive a stem cell transplant.

The sample holds a few counts of this clonotype. This chain uses TRBV30 with TRBJ2-2; 8 positions match TRBD1. This CDR3 region has 15 residues. Germline V gene lookup returns CDR1 GTSNPN and CDR2 SVGIG (reference sequence). Trimming took 2 bases from V and 4 from J; bases not matched to a gene: 6. The CDR3 DNA is TGTGCCTGGAGTAGGGGACAGGCAAGCACCGGGGAGCTGTTTTTT. Its protein is CAWSRGQASTGELFF.

In its sample, this clonotype was seen many times. One end of the junction fails to match germline, which may point to a read error. This chain uses TRBV27 with TRBJ2-6, with D perhaps TRBD1 (6 bases). Germline CDR1 MNHEY, CDR2 SMNVEV (reference sequence). The CDR3 is made up of 14 amino acids. The DNA of the CDR3 is TGTGCCAGCAGTACAGGGTCTGGGGCCAACATCCTGACTTTC. It codes for CASSTGSGANILTF.

There are a few counts of this clonotype. V gene TRBV19 combines with J gene TRBJ2-1, with a weak D call TRBD2 (6 bases). Looked up from germline, CDR1 is LNHDA and CDR2 is SQIVND (reference sequence). This CDR3 contains 15 residues. The V end was cut by 3 bases, the J end by 5 bases, with 14 bases between. The CDR3 is CASSIGGVPHNEQFF. The CDR3 region has the DNA TGTGCCAGTAGTATTGGAGGGGTTCCACACAATGAGCAGTTCTTC.

This clonotype came up a few times. The J gene is TRBJ2-5, the V gene TRBV7-2; no definite D call. The germline CDR1 and CDR2 sequences are SGHTA and FQGNSA. Deletions cut 3 bases from V and 7 bases from J, with 12 bases between. The CDR3 contains 13 residues. CDR3 sequence reads: CASSFSGFGTQYF. The CDR3 nucleotides are TGTGCCAGCAGCTTCTCGGGTTTTGGGACCCAGTACTTC. The whole variable domain, filled in from reference TRBV7-2 and TRBJ2-5, reads GAGVSQSPSNKVTEKGKDVELRCDPISGHTALYWYRQSLGQGLEFLIYFQGNSAPDKSGLPSDRFSAERTGGSVSTLTIQRTQQEDSAVYLCASSFSGFGTQYFGPGTRLLVL.

This clonotype was detected ten times or more. The chain carries TRBV4-2 and TRBJ1-5; possibly TRBD1 for D (5 bases). CDR3 length equals 14 residues. Germline values: CDR1 LGHNA, CDR2 YNFKEQ. Trimming took off 6 bases at V and 11 bases at J, with 20 bases between the two ends. Here the CDR3 reads CASRESVGDGTQHF. DNA for the CDR3: TGTGCCAGCAGAGAGTCTGTGGGGGATGGCACCCAGCATTTT.

This clonotype was seen ten or more times. This rearrangement joins TRBV7-9 to TRBJ2-7, with D possibly being TRBD1 or TRBD2 (5 bases each). The V gene lost 8 bases and the J gene lost 0 bases, with 11 bases spanning the gap. The CDR3 is 13 amino acids. CDR1 and CDR2 (germline): SEHNR, FQNEAQ (reference sequence). CDR3 DNA sequence: TGTGCCAGCCGTGGGGGTTCCTCCTACGAGCAGTACTTC. This codes for CASRGGSSYEQYF.

As to this clonotype: It may be a read error: a sequence one base away is much more abundant. This CDR3 is CASSPVTVWKTQYF. The CDR3 DNA reads TGTGCCAGCAGCCCGGTGACAGTCTGGAAGACCCAGTACTTC. The chain joins TRBV11-2 to TRBJ2-5; tentatively, D is TRBD1 (5 bases). This CDR3 has 14 amino acids. The germline V and J ends were trimmed by 5 bases and 6 bases, with 16 bases remaining between them. Germline lookup yields CDR1 SGHAT and CDR2 FQNNGV.

This clonotype was seen many times. This chain connects TRBV4-3 to TRBJ2-2, with TRBD2 matching 8 bases. With 0 bases clipped from V and 3 bases from J, the junction kept 6 bases outside the gene matches. Germline V gene sequence: CDR1 LGHNA, CDR2 YSLEER. This CDR3 spans 17 amino acids. The DNA of the CDR3 is TGCGCCAGCAGCCAAGATCGGGAGGGACGGGACACCGGGGAGCTGTTTTTT. Translation gives CASSQDREGRDTGELFF.

There are a few counts of this clonotype. The chain joins TRBV30 to TRBJ1-1; D possibly corresponds to TRBD1 (6 bases). This CDR3 comprises 13 residues. Germline lookup yields CDR1 GTSNPN and CDR2 SVGIG (reference sequence). The germline V and J ends were trimmed by 0 bases and 4 bases, with 9 bases remaining between them. CDR3 coding DNA: TGTGCCTGGAGTGTGGCCAGGGGCACTGAAGCTTTCTTT. Translating it yields CAWSVARGTEAFF.

The chain links TRBV12-3 or TRBV12-4 to TRBJ2-1; 7 positions agree with TRBD2. This CDR3 is built from 18 residues. V lost 5 bases, J lost 1 base, and 14 bases stayed unmatched. Written as DNA, the CDR3 is TGTGCCAGCAGTCCACCACCCCGGGCTAGCGGATCCTACAATGAGCAGTTCTTC. It encodes CASSPPPRASGSYNEQFF.

This clonotype was recorded many times. This sequence joins TRBV20-1 and TRBJ2-1; 12 bases match TRBD1. The trim removed 1 base at V and 9 bases at J, leaving 10 bases unmatched. Germline V CDR1 and CDR2: DFQATT, SNEGSKA (reference sequence). The CDR3 is made up of 16 amino acids. The DNA for the CDR3 is TGCAGTGCTAGAGGGGGGACAGGGGGCGCGTTTTTTGAGCAGTTCTTC. Amino acids: CSARGGTGGAFFEQFF.

This clonotype was observed at least ten times. The rearrangement joins TRBV9 to TRBJ2-5, with 11 bases identical to TRBD1. This CDR3 region has 15 residues. Germline CDR1 reads SGDLS; CDR2 reads YYNGEE. The V segment lost 3 bases and the J segment 1 base; nucleotides outside the gene matches: 2. The CDR3 sequence is CASSEGQGGQETQYF. The CDR3 coding sequence is TGTGCCAGCAGCGAGGGACAGGGGGGCCAAGAGACCCAGTACTTC.

This clonotype was detected many times. This rearrangement joins TRBV30 to TRBJ1-2; D unresolved. The CDR3 contains 13 residues. Germline V lookup: CDR1 GTSNPN, CDR2 SVGIG (reference sequence). V lost 0 bases and J 4 bases, leaving 9 bases between the germline ends. The CDR3 here is CAWSVGHLYGYTF. The CDR3 DNA reads as TGTGCCTGGAGTGTGGGCCACCTCTATGGCTACACCTTC.

The J gene is TRBJ2-7, the V gene TRBV10-3; D is undetermined. CDR3 size: 12 residues. The V end lost 6 bases, the J end lost 2 bases, and 8 bases lay between the germline ends. CDR1 and CDR2 from the germline V gene are ENHRY and SYGVKD. As DNA, the CDR3 is TGTGCCATCAGATCCCAGCCCTACGAGCAGTACTTC. This encodes CAIRSQPYEQYF.

In its sample, this clonotype was seen many times. The chain joins TRBV30 to TRBJ1-1; tentative D call: TRBD1 (5 bases). The V gene's germline CDR1 is GTSNPN and CDR2 SVGIG (reference sequence). The germline V and J ends were trimmed by 3 bases and 2 bases, with 13 bases remaining between them. This CDR3 region has 14 residues. CDR3 coding DNA: TGTGCCTGGAGCCGTTGGGGCGGAAACACTGAAGCTTTCTTT. As protein: CAWSRWGGNTEAFF. Full variable domain (rest looked up from reference TRBV30 and TRBJ1-1): SQTIHQWPATLVQPVGSPLSLECTVEGTSNPNLYWYRQAAGRGLQLLFYSVGIGQISSEVPQNLSASRPQDRQFILSSKKLLLSDSGFYLCAWSRWGGNTEAFFGQGTRLTVV.

This clonotype was seen repeatedly, ten times or more. The chain links TRBV20-1 to TRBJ2-7, with TRBD2 identical over 8 bases. V was pared by 6 bases and J by 3 bases, with 13 bases of the junction left unmatched. The CDR3 totals 15 residues. Germline V gene lookup returns CDR1 DFQATT and CDR2 SNEGSKA (reference sequence). The CDR3 reads CSAAAGGTAYYEQYF. CDR3 DNA sequence: TGCAGTGCCGCGGCGGGGGGTACAGCATACTACGAGCAGTACTTC.

This clonotype showed up many times. The chain carries TRBV20-1 and TRBJ2-2; 8 nucleotides match TRBD2. CDR1 DFQATT and CDR2 SNEGSKA come from the germline V gene (reference sequence). After removal of 3 bases from V and 5 bases from J, the junction contained 8 bases not matched to a gene. The CDR3 loop spans 15 amino acids. The CDR3 here is CSARSGGPGTGELFF. The CDR3 DNA sequence: TGCAGTGCTAGGTCGGGAGGGCCGGGGACCGGGGAGCTGTTTTTT.

The gene calls are TRBV4-3 and TRBJ2-7; the match to TRBD2 covers 10 bases. The V segment lost 1 base and the J segment 2 bases; nucleotides outside the gene matches: 2. Germline CDR1 and CDR2: LGHNA and YSLEER. CDR3 size: 15 residues. The CDR3 loop is CASSQVGTSAYEQYF. The DNA for the CDR3 is TGCGCCAGCAGCCAAGTCGGGACTAGCGCCTACGAGCAGTACTTC.

The chain uses TRBV7-9 and TRBJ2-2; the D gene is possibly TRBD2 (6 bases). Germline values: CDR1 SEHNR, CDR2 FQNEAQ (reference sequence). The CDR3 runs to 14 residues. V lost 5 bases to trimming and J lost 4 bases, with 11 bases between them. CDR3 bases: TGTGCCAGCAGCGACGGACTAATCACCGGGGAGCTGTTTTTT. It encodes CASSDGLITGELFF.

This clonotype was detected many times. J is TRBJ2-2 and V is TRBV29-1, with 9 bases that match TRBD1. CDR1 SQVTM and CDR2 ANQGSEA come from the germline V gene. The junction had 9 bases not matched to a gene; V was cut back by 4 bases and J by 0 bases. The CDR3 has 17 amino acids. Here the CDR3 reads CSVASHDRGANTGELFF. The CDR3 DNA follows: TGCAGCGTTGCATCCCACGACAGGGGGGCGAACACCGGGGAGCTGTTTTTT.

About this clonotype itself: Mismatch with germline at one junction end may stem from a read error. The genes are TRBV2 and TRBJ2-5; TRBD1 agrees at 7 bases. CDR1 and CDR2 (germline): SNHLY, FYNNEI. The CDR3 has 15 amino acids. For the CDR3, the DNA is TGTGCCAGCAGCGAAGGGGGACAGTTACAAGAGACCCAGTACTTC. Translation gives CASSEGGQLQETQYF.

This clonotype was seen many times. The chain employs TRBV7-2 and TRBJ1-2; perhaps TRBD1 as D (5 bases). CDR3 length equals 14 residues. The V and J ends lost 5 bases and 7 bases respectively, with 17 bases between them. Germline values: CDR1 SGHTA, CDR2 FQGNSA. The CDR3 DNA is TGTGCCAGCAGCCTAAGGGGCAGGGACTCTGGCTACACCTTC. The encoded protein is CASSLRGRDSGYTF.

This clonotype has a count of ten or more. This chain links TRBV4-1 with TRBJ1-2; the D is unclear. Germline assignment: CDR1 MGHRA and CDR2 YSYEKL. The CDR3 totals 12 residues. The germline V and J ends were trimmed by 0 bases and 5 bases, with 4 bases remaining between them. CDR3 in DNA: TGCGCCAGCAGCCAAGATCAATATGGCTACACCTTC. It translates to CASSQDQYGYTF.

In regard to this clonotype: A junction end diverges from the germline sequence, so it may reflect a read error. This chain links TRBV7-7 with TRBJ2-2; no clear D. The CDR3 runs to 12 residues. Germline V CDR1 and CDR2: SSHAT, FNYEAQ (reference sequence). In nucleotides, the CDR3 is TGTGACAGCAGCTTCGGCACCGGGGAGCTGTTTTTT. It specifies CDSSFGTGELFF.

The chain links TRBV7-9 to TRBJ2-4; 9 nucleotides agree with TRBD1. CDR1 is SEHNR, CDR2 FQNEAQ, per germline (reference sequence). With 3 bases clipped from V and 5 bases from J, the junction kept 5 bases outside the gene matches. The CDR3 covers 15 residues. CDR3 DNA: TGTGCCAGCAGCTTCGTCCGGGACAGGGAAAACATTCAGTACTTC. It translates to CASSFVRDRENIQYF.

This clonotype has just a few counts. This chain links TRBV11-2 with TRBJ2-1; D gene uncertain. The CDR3 is 14 amino acids. V lost 3 bases and J lost 10, with 16 bases in between. The germline V gene has CDR1 SGHAT and CDR2 FQNNGV. DNA of the CDR3: TGTGCCAGCAGCTTCGGACCTCCCTTTAAGGAGCAGTTCTTC. It codes for CASSFGPPFKEQFF.

This clonotype was seen a few times. V gene TRBV19 combines with J gene TRBJ2-1, with TRBD2 identical over 8 bases. With V trimmed by 2 bases and J by 6 bases, 9 bases remained unmatched. This CDR3 is 16 amino acids long. Germline V gene lookup returns CDR1 LNHDA and CDR2 SQIVND (reference sequence). The CDR3 DNA sequence: TGTGCCAGTAGTATATTGTGGCGGGAGGTGGGCAATGAGCAGTTCTTC. This sequence encodes CASSILWREVGNEQFF.

This clonotype was counted ten times or more. The rearrangement links TRBV12-3 or TRBV12-4 to TRBJ2-7; TRBD2 matches at 9 bases. The CDR3 extends over 14 amino acids. V shed 3 bases and J 5 bases; nucleotides not matched to a gene: 5. CDR3 region: CASSFGGRGNEQYF. CDR3 sequence (DNA): TGTGCCAGCAGTTTCGGCGGGAGGGGCAACGAGCAGTACTTC.